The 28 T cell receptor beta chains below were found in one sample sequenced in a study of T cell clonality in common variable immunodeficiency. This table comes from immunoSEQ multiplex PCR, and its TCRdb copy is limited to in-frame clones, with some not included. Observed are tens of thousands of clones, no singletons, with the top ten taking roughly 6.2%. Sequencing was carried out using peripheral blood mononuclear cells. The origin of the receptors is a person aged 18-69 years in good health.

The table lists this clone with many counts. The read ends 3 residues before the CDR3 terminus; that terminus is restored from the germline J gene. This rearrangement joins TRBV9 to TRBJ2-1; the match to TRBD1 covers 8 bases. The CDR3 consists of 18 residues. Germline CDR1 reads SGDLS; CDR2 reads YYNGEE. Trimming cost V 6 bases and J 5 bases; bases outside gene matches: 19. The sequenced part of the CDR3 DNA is TGTGCCAGCAACCGAGAAGGCCGGAGAGGGACAGGAGACAATGAG. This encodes CASNREGRRGTGDNE. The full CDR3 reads CASNREGRRGTGDNEQFF.

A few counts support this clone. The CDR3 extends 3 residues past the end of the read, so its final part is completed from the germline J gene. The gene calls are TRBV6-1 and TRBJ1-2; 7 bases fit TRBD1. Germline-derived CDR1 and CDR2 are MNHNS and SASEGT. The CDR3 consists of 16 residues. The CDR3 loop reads CASSEIATGILYDYTF. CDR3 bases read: TGTGCCAGCAGTGAAATCGCGACAGGGATACTGTACGAC.

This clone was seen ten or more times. The CDR3 sequence is CAISDSPSRDRSYEQYF. The CDR3 DNA, read in part, is TGTGCCATCAGTGATTCCCCGTCCCGGGACAGGTCCTACGAG. The chain employs TRBV10-3 and TRBJ2-7, with TRBD1 identical over 8 bases. The read gets to within 3 residues of the CDR3 end, and the germline J gene fills in the rest. CDR3 length: 17 amino acids. Germline V gene sequence: CDR1 ENHRY, CDR2 SYGVKD. V trimming: 3 bases; J trimming: 1 base; junction bases outside the gene matches: 11.

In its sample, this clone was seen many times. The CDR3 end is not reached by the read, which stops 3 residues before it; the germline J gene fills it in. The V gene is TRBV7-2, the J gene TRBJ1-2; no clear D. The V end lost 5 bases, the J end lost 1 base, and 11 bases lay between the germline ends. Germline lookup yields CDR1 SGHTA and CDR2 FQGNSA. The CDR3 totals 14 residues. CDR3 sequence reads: CASSPVSLNYGYTF. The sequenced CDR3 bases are TGTGCCAGCAGCCCCGTTTCCCTTAACTATGGC.

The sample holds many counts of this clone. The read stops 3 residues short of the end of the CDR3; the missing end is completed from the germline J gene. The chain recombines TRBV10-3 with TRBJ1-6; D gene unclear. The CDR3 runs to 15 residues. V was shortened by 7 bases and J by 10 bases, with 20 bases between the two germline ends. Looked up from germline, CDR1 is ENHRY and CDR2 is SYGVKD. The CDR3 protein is CAITSGIGEGSPLHF. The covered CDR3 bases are TGTGCCATCACGTCGGGAATCGGGGAAGGCTCACCC.

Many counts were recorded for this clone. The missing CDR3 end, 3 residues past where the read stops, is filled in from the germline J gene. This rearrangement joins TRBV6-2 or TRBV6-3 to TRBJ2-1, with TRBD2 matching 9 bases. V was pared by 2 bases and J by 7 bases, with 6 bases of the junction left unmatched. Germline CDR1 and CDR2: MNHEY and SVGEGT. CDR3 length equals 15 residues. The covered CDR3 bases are TGTGCCAGCAGTTACGGGGCGGGGGGGCGGAATGAG. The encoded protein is CASSYGAGGRNE. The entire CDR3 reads CASSYGAGGRNEQFF.

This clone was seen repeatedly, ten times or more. The CDR3 DNA, read in part, is TGTGCCAGCAGCTGGACAGGGAGCGAG. Translating gives CASSWTGSE. The complete CDR3 protein is CASSWTGSEQYF. The chain couples TRBV5-6 to TRBJ2-7; TRBD1 agrees at 8 bases. The CDR3 end lies 3 residues beyond the end of the read and is filled in from the germline J gene. V shed 3 bases and J 6 bases; nucleotides not matched to a gene: 2. The germline V gene has CDR1 SGHDT and CDR2 YYEEEE. The CDR3 runs 12 residues.

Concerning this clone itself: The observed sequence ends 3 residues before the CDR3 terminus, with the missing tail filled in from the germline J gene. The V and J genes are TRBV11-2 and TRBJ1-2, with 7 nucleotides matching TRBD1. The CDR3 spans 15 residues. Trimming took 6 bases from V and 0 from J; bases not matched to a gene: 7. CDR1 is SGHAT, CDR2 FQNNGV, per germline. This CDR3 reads CASSFTGDSNYGYTF. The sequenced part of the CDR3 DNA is TGTGCCAGCAGTTTTACAGGGGATTCTAACTATGGC.

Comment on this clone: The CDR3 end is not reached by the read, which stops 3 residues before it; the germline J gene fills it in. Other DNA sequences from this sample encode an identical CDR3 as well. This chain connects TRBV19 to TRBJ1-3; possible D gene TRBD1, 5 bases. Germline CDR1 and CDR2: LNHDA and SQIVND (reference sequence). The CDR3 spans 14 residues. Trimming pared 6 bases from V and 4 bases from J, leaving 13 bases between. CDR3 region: CASSPGSLGNTIYF. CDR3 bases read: TGTGCCAGTAGCCCAGGGAGCCTGGGAAACACC.

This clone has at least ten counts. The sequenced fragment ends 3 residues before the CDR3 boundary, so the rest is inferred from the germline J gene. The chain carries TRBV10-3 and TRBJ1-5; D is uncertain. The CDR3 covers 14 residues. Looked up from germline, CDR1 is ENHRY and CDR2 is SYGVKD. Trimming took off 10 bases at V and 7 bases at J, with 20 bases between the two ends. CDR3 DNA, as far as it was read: TGTGCCACCCAACGGACTCTCGGCGAACAGCCC. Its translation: CATQRTLGEQP. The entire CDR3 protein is CATQRTLGEQPQHF.

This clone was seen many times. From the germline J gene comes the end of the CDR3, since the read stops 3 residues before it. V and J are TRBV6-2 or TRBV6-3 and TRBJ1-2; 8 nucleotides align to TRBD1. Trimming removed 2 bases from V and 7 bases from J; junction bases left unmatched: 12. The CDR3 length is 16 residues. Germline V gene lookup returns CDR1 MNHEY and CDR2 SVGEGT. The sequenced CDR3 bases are TGTGCCAGCAGTTACGCCGCAGGGGGCGCGACGGGTGGC. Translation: CASSYAAGGATGG. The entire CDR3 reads CASSYAAGGATGGYTF.

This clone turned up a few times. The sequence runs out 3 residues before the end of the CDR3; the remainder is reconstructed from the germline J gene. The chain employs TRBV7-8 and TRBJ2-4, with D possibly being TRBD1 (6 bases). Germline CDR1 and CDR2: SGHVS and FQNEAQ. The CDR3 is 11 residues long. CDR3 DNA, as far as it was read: TGTGCCAGCAGCCCCGGGGACAAT. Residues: CASSPGDN. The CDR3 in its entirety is CASSPGDNQYF. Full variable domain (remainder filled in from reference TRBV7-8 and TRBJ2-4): GAGVSQSPRYKVAKRGQDVALRCDPISGHVSLFWYQQALGQGPEFLTYFQNEAQLDKSGLPSDRFFAERPEGSVSTLKIQRTQQEDSAVYLCASSPGDNQYFGAGTRLSVL.

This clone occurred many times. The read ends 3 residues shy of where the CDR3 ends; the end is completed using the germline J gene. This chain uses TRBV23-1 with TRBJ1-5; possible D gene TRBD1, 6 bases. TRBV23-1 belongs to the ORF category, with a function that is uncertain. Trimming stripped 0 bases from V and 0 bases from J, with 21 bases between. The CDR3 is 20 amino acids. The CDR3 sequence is CASSQSVGQRQIYSNQPQHF. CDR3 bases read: TGCGCCAGCAGTCAATCCGTTGGACAGAGGCAAATCTATAGCAATCAGCCC.

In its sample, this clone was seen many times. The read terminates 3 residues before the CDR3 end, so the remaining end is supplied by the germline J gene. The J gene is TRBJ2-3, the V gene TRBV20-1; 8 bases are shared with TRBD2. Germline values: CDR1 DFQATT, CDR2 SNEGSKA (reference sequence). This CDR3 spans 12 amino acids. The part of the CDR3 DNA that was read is TGCAGTGCTAGAGCCGGGGGGGAGACG. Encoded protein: CSARAGGET. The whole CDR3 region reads CSARAGGETQYF.

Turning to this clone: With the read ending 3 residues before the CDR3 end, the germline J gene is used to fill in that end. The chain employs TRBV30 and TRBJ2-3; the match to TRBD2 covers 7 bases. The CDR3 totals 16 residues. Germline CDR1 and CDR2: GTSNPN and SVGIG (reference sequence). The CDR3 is CAWREGKGRGLTSQYF. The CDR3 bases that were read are TGTGCCTGGAGAGAGGGCAAGGGGAGGGGTCTAACGTCG.

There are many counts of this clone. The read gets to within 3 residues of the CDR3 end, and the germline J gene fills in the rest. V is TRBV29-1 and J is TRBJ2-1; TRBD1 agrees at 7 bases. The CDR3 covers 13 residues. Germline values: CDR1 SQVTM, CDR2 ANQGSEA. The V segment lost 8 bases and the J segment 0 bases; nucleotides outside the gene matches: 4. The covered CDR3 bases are TGCAGCTACGACAGGGTCTCCTACAATGAG. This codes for CSYDRVSYNE. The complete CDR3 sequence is CSYDRVSYNEQFF.

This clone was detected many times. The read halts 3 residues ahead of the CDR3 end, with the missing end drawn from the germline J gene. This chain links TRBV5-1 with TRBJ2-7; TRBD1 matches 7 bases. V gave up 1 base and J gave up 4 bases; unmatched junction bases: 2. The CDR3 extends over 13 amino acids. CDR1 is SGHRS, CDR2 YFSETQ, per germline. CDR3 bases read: TGCGCCAGCAGCTTGAGGGGGCAATACGAG. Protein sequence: CASSLRGQYE. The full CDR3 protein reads CASSLRGQYEQYF.

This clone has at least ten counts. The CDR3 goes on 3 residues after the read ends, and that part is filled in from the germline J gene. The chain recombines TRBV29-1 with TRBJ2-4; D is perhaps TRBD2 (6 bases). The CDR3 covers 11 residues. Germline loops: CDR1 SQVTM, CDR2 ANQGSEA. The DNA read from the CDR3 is TGCAGCTCGGCGGGGTCGGGTGGT. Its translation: CSSAGSGG. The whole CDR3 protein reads CSSAGSGGQYF.

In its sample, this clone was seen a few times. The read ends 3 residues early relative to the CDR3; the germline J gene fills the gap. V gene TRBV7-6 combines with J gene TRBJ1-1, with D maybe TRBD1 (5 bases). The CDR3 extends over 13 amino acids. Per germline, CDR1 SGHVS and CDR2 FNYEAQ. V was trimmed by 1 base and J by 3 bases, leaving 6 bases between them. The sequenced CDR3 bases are TGTGCCAGCAGCTTAGGGGGGGACACTGAA. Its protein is CASSLGGDTE. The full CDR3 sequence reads CASSLGGDTEAFF.

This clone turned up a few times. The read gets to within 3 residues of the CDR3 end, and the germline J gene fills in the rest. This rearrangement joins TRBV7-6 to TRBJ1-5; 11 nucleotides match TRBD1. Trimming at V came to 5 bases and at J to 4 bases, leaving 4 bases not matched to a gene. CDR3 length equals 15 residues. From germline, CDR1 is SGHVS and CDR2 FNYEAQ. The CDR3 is CASSPGTGGNQPQHF. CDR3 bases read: TGTGCCAGCAGCCCAGGGACAGGGGGGAATCAGCCC.

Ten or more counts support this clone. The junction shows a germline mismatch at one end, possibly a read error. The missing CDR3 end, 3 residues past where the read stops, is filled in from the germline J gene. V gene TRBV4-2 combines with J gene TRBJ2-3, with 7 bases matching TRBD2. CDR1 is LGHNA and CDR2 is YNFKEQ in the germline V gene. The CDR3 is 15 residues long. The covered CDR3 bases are TGCGCCAGCAGCCAAGATCCCCGGGGGGCAGATACG. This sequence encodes CASSQDPRGADT. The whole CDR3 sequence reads CASSQDPRGADTQYF.

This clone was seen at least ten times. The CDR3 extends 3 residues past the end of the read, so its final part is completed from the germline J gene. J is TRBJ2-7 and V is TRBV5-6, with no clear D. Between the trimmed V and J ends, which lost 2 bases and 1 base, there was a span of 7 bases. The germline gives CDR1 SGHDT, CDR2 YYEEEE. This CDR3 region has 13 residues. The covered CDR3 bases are TGTGCCAGCAGCTTCCGGTATTCCTACGAG. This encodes CASSFRYSYE. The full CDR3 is CASSFRYSYEQYF.

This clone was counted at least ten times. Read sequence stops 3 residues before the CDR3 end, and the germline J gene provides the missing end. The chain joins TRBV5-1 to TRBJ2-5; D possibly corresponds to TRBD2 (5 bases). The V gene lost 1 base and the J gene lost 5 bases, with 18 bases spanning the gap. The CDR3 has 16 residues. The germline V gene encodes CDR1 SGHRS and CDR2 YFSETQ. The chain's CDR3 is CASSLFAAGEGETQYF. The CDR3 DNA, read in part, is TGCGCCAGCAGCTTGTTTGCGGCGGGTGAAGGGGAGACC.

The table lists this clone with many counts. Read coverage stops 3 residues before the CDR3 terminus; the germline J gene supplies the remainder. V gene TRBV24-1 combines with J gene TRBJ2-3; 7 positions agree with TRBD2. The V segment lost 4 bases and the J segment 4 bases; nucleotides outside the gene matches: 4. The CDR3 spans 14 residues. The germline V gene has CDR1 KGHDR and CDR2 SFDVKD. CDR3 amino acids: CATSEATSADTQYF. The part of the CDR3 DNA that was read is TGTGCCACCAGTGAAGCCACTAGCGCAGATACG.

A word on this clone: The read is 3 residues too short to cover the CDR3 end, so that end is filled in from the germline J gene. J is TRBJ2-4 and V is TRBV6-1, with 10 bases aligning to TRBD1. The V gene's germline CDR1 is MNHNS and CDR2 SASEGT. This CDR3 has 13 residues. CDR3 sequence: CASSETGGHGQYF. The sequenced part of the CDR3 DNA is TGTGCCAGCAGTGAGACAGGGGGCCATGGT.

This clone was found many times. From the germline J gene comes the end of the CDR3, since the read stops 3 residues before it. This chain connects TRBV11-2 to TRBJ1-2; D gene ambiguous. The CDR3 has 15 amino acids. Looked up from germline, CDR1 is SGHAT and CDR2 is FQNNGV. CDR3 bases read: TGTGCCAGCAGCTTAGAAAGTTCTGCCCCTCGGGGC. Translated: CASSLESSAPRG. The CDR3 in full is CASSLESSAPRGYTF.

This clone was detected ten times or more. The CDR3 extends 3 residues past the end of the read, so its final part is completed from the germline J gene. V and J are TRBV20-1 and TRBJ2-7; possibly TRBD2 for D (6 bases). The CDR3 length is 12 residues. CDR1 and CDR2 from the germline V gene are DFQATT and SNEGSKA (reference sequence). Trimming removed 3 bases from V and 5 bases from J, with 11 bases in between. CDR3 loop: CSARTWRDEQYF. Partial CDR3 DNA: TGCAGTGCTAGGACCTGGAGGGACGAG.

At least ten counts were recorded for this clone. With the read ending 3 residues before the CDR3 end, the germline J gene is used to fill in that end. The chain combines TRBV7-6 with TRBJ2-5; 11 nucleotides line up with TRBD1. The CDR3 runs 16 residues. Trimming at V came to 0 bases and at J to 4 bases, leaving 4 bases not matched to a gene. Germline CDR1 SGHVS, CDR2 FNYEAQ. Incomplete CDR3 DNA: TGTGCCAGCAGCTTAGCGACGGACAGGGGGCGAGAGACC. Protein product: CASSLATDRGRET. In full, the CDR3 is CASSLATDRGRETQYF.